These T cell receptor beta chains were read from a single sample in a study of identical twins. Each CDR3 protein gets one entry after TCRdb re-called the 5' RACE reads with MiXCR. The repertoire includes 1.5 million to 2 million distinct CDR3 sequences, about 32% of them detected once, and 0.25% to 0.3% sits in the top ten. Sequencing was carried out using cord blood. All receptors come from a newborn girl in good health. CDR3s include the opening cysteine and the closing phenylalanine or tryptophan. Fields, in order: clone size, V gene, J gene, D gene, CDR3 protein, CDR3 DNA. A D gene is named only where the DNA matches it firmly. Part of the rows lack a size; the others show once, few, many or a class for expanded clones.

.	TRBV5-1	TRBJ1-2	.	CASSLTSGSTLGYGYTF	TGCGCCAGCAGCTTGACTTCTGGCAGCACCCTGGGCTATGGCTACACCTTC
many	TRBV10-3	TRBJ2-7	.	CAISPGQYEQYF	TGTGCCATCAGCCCGGGGCAGTACGAGCAGTACTTC
few	TRBV20-1	TRBJ1-5	TRBD1	CSVDRGDYSNQPQHF	TGCAGCGTCGACAGGGGGGATTATAGCAATCAGCCCCAGCATTTT
.	TRBV27	TRBJ2-1	.	CASSFGVTNEQFF	TGTGCCAGCAGTTTCGGGGTCACCAATGAGCAGTTCTTC
once	TRBV20-1	TRBJ2-5	TRBD2	CSASTGTGLAGSEQYF	TGCAGTGCCAGTACCGGAACGGGACTAGCGGGGAGTGAGCAGTACTTC
.	TRBV12-3/TRBV12-4	TRBJ1-5	.	CASSHRRGGQPQHF	TGTGCCAGCAGCCACAGACGGGGTGGTCAGCCCCAGCATTTT
few	TRBV18	TRBJ1-1	TRBD1	CASSTLDRAKGLNTEAFF	TGTGCCAGCTCAACCCTAGACAGGGCTAAGGGATTAAACACTGAAGCTTTCTTT
.	TRBV27	TRBJ2-3	.	CASSLGLPGGQWSTDTQYF	TGTGCCAGCAGTTTAGGTCTCCCGGGGGGCCAATGGAGCACAGATACGCAGTATTTT
.	TRBV20-1	TRBJ2-1	TRBD2	CSARDGRIYNEQFF	TGCAGTGCTAGAGACGGGAGGATCTACAATGAGCAGTTCTTC
few	TRBV4-1	TRBJ2-3	.	CASSRARLQPTDTQYF	TGCGCCAGCAGCCGGGCTCGACTACAGCCGACAGATACGCAGTATTTT
few	TRBV20-1	TRBJ2-6	.	CSAREASSGANVLTF	TGCAGTGCTAGAGAGGCGTCCTCTGGGGCCAACGTCCTGACTTTC
.	TRBV5-6	TRBJ1-1	.	CASSLFTTEAFF	TGTGCCAGCAGCTTGTTTACGACTGAAGCTTTCTTT
.	TRBV4-1	TRBJ1-1	.	CASSQERSRVRWNTEAFF	TGCGCCAGCAGCCAAGAGCGGAGCAGGGTAAGGTGGAACACTGAAGCTTTCTTT
many	TRBV4-2	TRBJ2-7	TRBD2	CASSQLAGYEQYF	TGTGCCAGCAGCCAACTAGCGGGGTACGAGCAGTACTTC
.	TRBV24-1	TRBJ2-7	TRBD1	CATSPGTGVHEQYF	TGTGCCACCAGTCCCGGGACAGGGGTCCACGAGCAGTACTTC
once	TRBV5-1	TRBJ2-1	.	CASSRDTGYNEQFF	TGCGCCAGCAGCAGGGATACGGGATACAATGAGCAGTTCTTC
.	TRBV7-6	TRBJ2-7	.	CASSLDTLAYEQYF	TGTGCCAGCAGCTTAGACACGTTGGCCTACGAGCAGTACTTC